These T cell receptor beta chains were read from a single sample in a study of blood T cell repertoires in COVID-19. The assay was immunoSEQ multiplex PCR, and TCRdb's table has in-frame clones only and misses some. The sample has roughly 180,000 clones; around 86% are singletons. The sample taken for sequencing was PBMCs or T cells enriched from blood (not recorded which). The receptor set was obtained from a woman aged 25 to 45 who had recovered from COVID-19. CDR3s leave out the opening cysteine and the closing phenylalanine or tryptophan. The order of the fields is J gene, V gene, CDR3 protein.

TRBJ1-2 | TRBV5-8 | ASSSVFDYGYT
TRBJ1-1 | TRBV27 | ASSLLSRLYRETEAF
TRBJ2-4 | TRBV11-3 | ASSNGTSGEGDIQY
TRBJ2-1 | TRBV5-1 | ASSLESGKYNEQF
TRBJ1-2 | TRBV15 | ATSRDSRNYGYT
TRBJ2-1 | TRBV24-1 | ATSDSPGLGKGNEQF
TRBJ1-5 | TRBV15 | ATSRDRENQPQH
TRBJ2-3 | TRBV21-1 | ASLALGLAGTDTQY
TRBJ2-3 | TRBV5-1 | ASSSPPSAPSTDTQY
TRBJ1-2 | TRBV3-1/TRBV3-2 | ASSPVRGRGGYT
TRBJ1-3 | TRBV6-5 | ASTPVSGNTIY
TRBJ2-1 | TRBV11-2 | ASSRGLAGRYNEQF
TRBJ1-4 | TRBV7-2 | ASSSSAGIGEKLF
TRBJ1-6 | TRBV5-1 | ASSPGTGQSPLH
TRBJ1-6 | TRBV2 | ASSVDREVAPLH
TRBJ1-2 | TRBV28 | ASNSGGVGYT
TRBJ2-4 | TRBV19 | ASSIRSKNIQY
TRBJ1-3 | TRBV7-9 | ASSSSRDRGNTIY
TRBJ2-3 | TRBV6-4 | ASSDGAGGSDTQY
TRBJ1-2 | TRBV2 | ASSEGGTSNYGYT
TRBJ2-2 | TRBV5-1 | ASSLEAGPGELF
TRBJ2-7 | TRBV4-1 | ASSQEPGYEQY
TRBJ1-1 | TRBV18 | ASSLGQNTEAF
TRBJ2-2 | TRBV6-5 | ASSRGDANTGELF
TRBJ2-7 | TRBV10-1 | ASSESFTGSIYEQY
TRBJ2-2 | TRBV25-1 | ASSARRNTGELF
TRBJ2-1 | TRBV4-1 | ASSQEGATHNEQF
TRBJ1-2 | TRBV7-9 | ASSSYRDREEGYT
TRBJ2-1 | TRBV9 | ASSVTAGTRYNEQF
TRBJ2-4 | TRBV7-9 | ASSLTQRNIQY
TRBJ1-1 | TRBV3-1/TRBV3-2 | ASSYHRSTPTEAF
TRBJ2-7 | TRBV7-8 | ASSLSTAGGGYEQY
TRBJ2-5 | TRBV9 | ASSVGATLREALFQETQY
TRBJ1-1 | TRBV6-5 | ASSLWPKRDTEAF
TRBJ2-1 | TRBV4-1 | ASSLWRAGDTYNEQF
TRBJ2-7 | TRBV5-6 | ASSPGLAGQPEQY
TRBJ2-2 | TRBV7-9 | ASTPAGQGNTGELF
TRBJ2-5 | TRBV3-1/TRBV3-2 | ASSPLRTGAPRETQY
TRBJ2-7 | TRBV7-2 | ASSLAPSGSLYEQY
TRBJ2-3 | TRBV5-6 | ASSASDRGRTDTQY
TRBJ2-7 | TRBV28 | ASSSYRGQLEQY
TRBJ2-4 | TRBV4-1 | ASSQGRQGQY
TRBJ2-3 | TRBV7-7 | ASSQQGVPTDTQY